Listed here is a single T cell receptor (beta chain). The target antigen is unknown. CDR3 length equals 13 residues. Germline V gives CDR1 SEHNR, CDR2 FQNEAQ (reference sequence). The sample belongs to a study of blood T cells in healthy people across ages. Findings of the study overall: Getting older went along with TCR beta diversity per million T cells dropping roughly linearly.

The second PCR ran about 6 to 11 cycles with a sample-barcoded 5' primer and J-beta primers. TCRdb reprocessed the 5' RACE reads with MiXCR, giving one entry per CDR3 protein. The sample yields roughly 1,100,000 distinct CDR3 sequences, approximately 25% seen once. The same sample was also studied in work on T cells of mothers and their children. That paper states: Each donor was one of three healthy Caucasian mothers or one of their six children. Similar thymic selection effects on TCR recombination output appear in pairs, both related and unrelated. It was related mother-child pairs that showed slightly higher overlap than unrelated pairs, without reaching significance.

The sequencing sample was made of blood. The sequence was obtained from a girl aged 2-10 years in good health. The chain combines TRBV7-9 with TRBJ2-5, with D uncertain. Judging by the DNA end, TRBJ2-1 fits better; the J call may be wrong. The CDR3 here is CASSLDGTNEQFF. The CDR3 region has the DNA TGTGCCAGCAGTCTCGACGGTACGAATGAGCAGTTCTTC.